These 29 T cell receptor beta chains share one sample of origin, sequenced in a study of CXCR3-negative and CXCR3-positive naive CD8 T cells. The study made its TRB cDNA libraries by 5' RACE, adding UMI labels. TCRdb reprocessed the 5' RACE reads and reports one entry per CDR3 protein, with no DNA. There are about 98,000 distinct CDR3 sequences in the sample, with approximately 0.99% held by the top ten. Study-wide results and limits: Against CXCR3-negative naive cells, CXCR3-positive naive cells showed more hydrophobic TRB CDR3s.

These receptors' targets are unknown. Sequencing was done on a sample of naive CXCR3+ CD8+ T cells from blood. Subset of the sample: CD45RO-CCR7+CD27+CD95- naive CD8+ T cells expressing CXCR3 (TNR3+). The receptors derive from a human donor in good health. Some clones in this sample may be carry-over from other donors' samples.

J is TRBJ2-7 and V is TRBV7-9; the TCRdb D gene call, TRBD1, has no DNA to confirm it. The CDR3 consists of 16 residues. Germline V gives CDR1 SEHNR, CDR2 FQNEAQ (reference sequence). CDR3 sequence reads: CASSLGERGPNYEQYF.

The gene calls are TRBV20-1 and TRBJ1-1; there is no DNA to check the TCRdb D call of TRBD1. This CDR3 has 15 amino acids. Germline V gives CDR1 DFQATT, CDR2 SNEGSKA (reference sequence). CDR3 in amino acids: CSASVRERVNTEAFF.

This chain connects TRBV29-1 to TRBJ2-7. Germline V gives CDR1 SQVTM, CDR2 ANQGSEA. The CDR3 is made up of 12 amino acids. The CDR3 sequence is CSVEVSPYEQYF.

This chain joins TRBV29-1 and TRBJ2-7; the TCRdb call, TRBD1, lacks DNA for checking. CDR1 is SQVTM, CDR2 ANQGSEA, per germline. This CDR3 has 13 amino acids. The CDR3 loop reads CSVVTPMDVEQYF.

This chain links TRBV7-8 with TRBJ2-3; there is no DNA to check the TCRdb D call of TRBD1. This CDR3 contains 15 residues. Per the germline V gene, CDR1 is SGHVS and CDR2 is FQNEAQ. This CDR3 is CASSSPGQWYDTQYF. The full variable domain, in which reference TRBV7-8 and TRBJ2-3 provide the parts outside the CDR3, is GAGVSQSPRYKVAKRGQDVALRCDPISGHVSLFWYQQALGQGPEFLTYFQNEAQLDKSGLPSDRFFAERPEGSVSTLKIQRTQQEDSAVYLCASSSPGQWYDTQYFGPGTRLTVL.

V gene TRBV5-6 combines with J gene TRBJ2-3; checking the TCRdb D call of TRBD1 is not possible without DNA. Germline V gene lookup returns CDR1 SGHDT and CDR2 YYEEEE. The CDR3 is 15 residues long. The CDR3 is CASSLGSGGPDTQYF.

The chain recombines TRBV4-3 with TRBJ1-2. Germline CDR1 LGHNA, CDR2 YSLEER. This CDR3 spans 13 amino acids. CDR3: CASSQGRTDGYTF.

The V call is TRBV21-1, the J call TRBJ2-6; the TRBD2 assignment by TCRdb is unverifiable without DNA. TRBV21-1 is noted as a pseudogene. The CDR3 is made up of 18 amino acids. CDR3 loop: CASSPRRWAFSGANVLTF.

Here the CDR3 reads CASSYSSRVYVQYF. This sequence joins TRBV6-5 and TRBJ2-7. The CDR3 consists of 14 residues. CDR1 is MNHEY, CDR2 SVGAGI, per germline.

This chain joins TRBV6-5 and TRBJ2-7; TCRdb's D call, TRBD1, is unchecked because there is no DNA. The CDR3 has 13 amino acids. Germline V gives CDR1 MNHEY, CDR2 SVGAGI. CDR3 protein: CASTGGGGYEQYF.

The chain carries TRBV28 and TRBJ2-5; TCRdb outputs TRBD2, but without DNA this stays unchecked. This CDR3 spans 17 amino acids. Germline loops: CDR1 MDHEN, CDR2 SYDVKM. CDR3 protein: CASPERGLFTNQETQYF.

The CDR3 here is CASSRQGALNNSPLHF. This chain uses TRBV7-6 with TRBJ1-6; TCRdb picks TRBD1, but there is no DNA to check that call. CDR1 SGHVS and CDR2 FNYEAQ come from the germline V gene. The CDR3 is made up of 16 amino acids. Based on the CDR3 plus reference TRBV7-6 and TRBJ1-6, the full variable domain is GAGVSQSPRYKVTKRGQDVALRCDPISGHVSLYWYRQALGQGPEFLTYFNYEAQQDKSGLPNDRFSAERPEGSISTLTIQRTEQRDSAMYRCASSRQGALNNSPLHFGNGTRLTVT.

This chain uses TRBV7-9 with TRBJ1-1; TCRdb reports TRBD1, a call that lacks DNA to check it against. The germline V gene encodes CDR1 SEHNR and CDR2 FQNEAQ (reference sequence). CDR3 length: 14 residues. CDR3: CASSSPDPPTEAFF.

The chain carries TRBV6-2 or TRBV6-3 and TRBJ2-2; there is no DNA to check the TCRdb D call of TRBD1. Looked up from germline, CDR1 is MNHEY and CDR2 is SVGEGT. The CDR3 spans 18 residues. The CDR3 reads CASGYSYQGDTLTGELFF.

This rearrangement joins TRBV20-1 to TRBJ2-7; the D call from TCRdb, TRBD1, cannot be confirmed without DNA. The germline gives CDR1 DFQATT, CDR2 SNEGSKA (reference sequence). The CDR3 totals 13 residues. The CDR3: CSPVTGRSYEQYF.

This chain links TRBV7-9 with TRBJ2-1. Germline values: CDR1 SEHNR, CDR2 FQNEAQ (reference sequence). The CDR3 loop spans 16 amino acids. The CDR3 spells CASRPPDSSAYNEQFF.

CDR3 in amino acids: CASGTTGYYEQYF. This rearrangement joins TRBV12-5 to TRBJ2-7. Germline V gene data show CDR1 as LGHNT and CDR2 as FRNRAP. The CDR3 runs 13 residues.

The chain is built from TRBV7-9 and TRBJ1-5. This CDR3 region has 15 residues. CDR1 SEHNR and CDR2 FQNEAQ come from the germline V gene (reference sequence). CDR3 residues: CASSLGRSEGQPQHF.

The chain links TRBV27 to TRBJ2-1; TCRdb's D gene call, TRBD1, goes unchecked for lack of DNA. Germline V lookup: CDR1 MNHEY, CDR2 SMNVEV (reference sequence). The CDR3 has 16 residues. CDR3 sequence: CASSLSAGGSYNEQFF.

This chain joins TRBV29-1 and TRBJ2-7; TCRdb returns TRBD1, unconfirmable since there is no DNA. CDR1 is SQVTM, CDR2 ANQGSEA, per germline. The CDR3 sequence is 14 residues long. The CDR3 spells CSVVVTGDPYEQYF.

The chain carries TRBV4-3 and TRBJ2-5. Germline lookup yields CDR1 LGHNA and CDR2 YSLEER. The CDR3 runs 12 residues. CDR3 loop: CASSQVSETQYF.

The rearrangement joins TRBV15 to TRBJ2-7. The germline V gene encodes CDR1 LNHNV and CDR2 YYDKDF (reference sequence). The CDR3 consists of 12 residues. This CDR3 is CATSRDSSEQYF. Based on the CDR3 plus reference TRBV15 and TRBJ2-7, the full variable domain is DAMVIQNPRYQVTQFGKPVTLSCSQTLNHNVMYWYQQKSSQAPKLLFHYYDKDFNNEADTPDNFQSRRPNTSFCFLDIRSPGLGDTAMYLCATSRDSSEQYFGPGTRLTVT.

CDR3 sequence: CASSQRVGTEAFF. The chain employs TRBV4-2 and TRBJ1-1. CDR3 length: 13 amino acids. Germline V gives CDR1 LGHNA, CDR2 YNFKEQ.

The J gene is TRBJ2-2, the V gene TRBV29-1; TCRdb gives TRBD1 as the D gene, but with no DNA this cannot be confirmed. The CDR3 spans 16 residues. CDR1 is SQVTM, CDR2 ANQGSEA, per germline. CDR3 region: CSVEIWSQGYTGELFF.

This chain links TRBV13 with TRBJ2-1; TCRdb's D call, TRBD1, is unchecked because there is no DNA. Germline V gene sequence: CDR1 PRHDT, CDR2 FYEKMQ (reference sequence). The CDR3 runs to 16 residues. The CDR3 sequence: CASSTGRGHLYNEQFF.

The CDR3 reads CASSPSAGGSEQFF. The gene calls are TRBV6-2 or TRBV6-3 and TRBJ2-1; TCRdb's assignment of TRBD2 cannot be checked, as there is no DNA. The V gene's germline CDR1 is MNHEY and CDR2 SVGEGT. CDR3 length: 14 residues.

The rearrangement uses TRBV6-1 and TRBJ1-4. The CDR3 runs 15 residues. The germline CDR1 and CDR2 sequences are MNHNS and SASEGT. This CDR3 reads CASSEAHGLHEKLFF.

The chain employs TRBV14 and TRBJ2-3; TCRdb outputs TRBD1, but without DNA this stays unchecked. Germline V CDR1 and CDR2: SGHDN, FVKESK. This CDR3 is built from 17 residues. CDR3 in amino acids: CASSQATGPNFPDTQYF.

The J gene is TRBJ2-7, the V gene TRBV6-5; without DNA, the TCRdb call of TRBD1 cannot be checked. Germline V CDR1 and CDR2: MNHEY, SVGAGI. The CDR3 runs 13 residues. The CDR3: CASSQGVSYEQYF.